This T cell receptor (beta chain) appears in the sequencing data of a study of T cell clones after liver transplantation. Study summary: Immunosuppression withdrawal was tried within 2 years after liver transplantation in this trial.

Concerning this clone: The antigen remains unidentified.

Notes on the study in general: Compared with third party-reactive sequences, donor-reactive ones declined more, independent of withdrawal success.

TCRdb's copy holds only in-frame clones and misses some; the assay was immunoSEQ multiplex PCR. The table has about 120,000 clones, around nine tenths seen once; the top ten hold approximately 0.88%. Germline lookup yields CDR1 SGHDT and CDR2 YYEEEE. This CDR3 has 16 residues. The ends lost 1 base at V and 2 bases at J; junction bases unmatched: 0. The clonotype comes from a human patient who received a liver transplant. A subset of T cells may come from the graft donor. The chain recombines TRBV5-6 with TRBJ2-6; the match to TRBD2 covers 10 bases. The starting material was CD4+ T cells from blood, obtained 12 months after liver transplant. In nucleotides, the CDR3 is TGTGCCAGCAGCTTGACTAGCGGGACTGGGGCCAACGTCCTGACTTTC. Encoded protein: CASSLTSGTGANVLTF.